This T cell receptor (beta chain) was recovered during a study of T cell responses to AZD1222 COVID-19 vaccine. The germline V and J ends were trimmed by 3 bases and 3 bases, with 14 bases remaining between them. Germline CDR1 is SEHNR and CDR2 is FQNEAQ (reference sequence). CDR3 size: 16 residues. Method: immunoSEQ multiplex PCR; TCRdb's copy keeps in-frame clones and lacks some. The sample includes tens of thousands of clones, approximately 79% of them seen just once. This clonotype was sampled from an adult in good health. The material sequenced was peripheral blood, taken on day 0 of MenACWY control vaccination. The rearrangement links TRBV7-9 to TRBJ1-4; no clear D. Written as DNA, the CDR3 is TGTGCCAGCAGCTTTGGGTCCACTGGCCCTAATGAAAAACTGTTTTTT. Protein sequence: CASSFGSTGPNEKLFF.